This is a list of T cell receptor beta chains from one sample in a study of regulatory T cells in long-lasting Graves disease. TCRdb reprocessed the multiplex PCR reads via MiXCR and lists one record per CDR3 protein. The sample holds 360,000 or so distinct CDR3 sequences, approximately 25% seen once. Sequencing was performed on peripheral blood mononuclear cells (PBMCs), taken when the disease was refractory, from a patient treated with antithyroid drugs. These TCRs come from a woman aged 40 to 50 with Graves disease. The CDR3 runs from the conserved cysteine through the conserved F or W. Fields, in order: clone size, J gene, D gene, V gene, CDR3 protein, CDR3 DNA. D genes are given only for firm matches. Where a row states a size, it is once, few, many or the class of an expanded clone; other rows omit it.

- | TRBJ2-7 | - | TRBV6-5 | CASSYFPPGRASSYEQYF | TGTGCCAGCAGTTACTTTCCCCCGGGCAGGGCGAGCTCCTACGAGCAGTACTTC
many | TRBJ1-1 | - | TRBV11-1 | CASSLEGGGGAFF | TGTGCCAGCAGCTTGGAGGGGGGCGGTGGAGCTTTCTTT
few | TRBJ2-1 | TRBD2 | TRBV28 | CASSLYQASGETDNEQFF | TGTGCCAGCAGTTTATATCAGGCTAGCGGAGAGACTGACAATGAGCAGTTCTTC
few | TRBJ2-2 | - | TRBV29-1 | CSVPGASGELFF | TGCAGCGTCCCCGGGGCTTCCGGGGAGCTGTTTTTT
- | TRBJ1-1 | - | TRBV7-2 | CASSRLWSTEAFF | TGTGCCAGCAGCCGCCTTTGGTCCACTGAAGCTTTCTTT
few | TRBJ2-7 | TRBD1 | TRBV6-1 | CASSGPTGDLSYEQYF | TGTGCCAGCAGTGGACCGACAGGGGACCTCTCCTACGAGCAGTACTTC
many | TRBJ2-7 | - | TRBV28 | CASSSGQSYEQYF | TGTGCCAGCAGTTCGGGGCAGTCCTACGAGCAGTACTTC
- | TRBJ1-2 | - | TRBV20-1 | CSAREVGYGYTF | TGCAGTGCTAGAGAAGTCGGGTATGGCTACACCTTC
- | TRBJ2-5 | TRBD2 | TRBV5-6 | CASSLGGEGETQYF | TGTGCCAGCAGCTTGGGAGGGGAGGGAGAGACCCAGTACTTC
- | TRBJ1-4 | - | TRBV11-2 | CASSSEWATNEKLFF | TGTGCCAGCAGCTCAGAATGGGCAACTAATGAAAAACTGTTTTTT
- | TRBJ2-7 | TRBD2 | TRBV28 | CASSGTSERYEQYF | TGTGCCAGCAGTGGGACTAGCGAACGCTACGAGCAGTACTTC
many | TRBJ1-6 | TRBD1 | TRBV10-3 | CAISESRDRGLSPLHF | TGTGCCATCAGTGAGTCTAGAGACAGGGGGCTCTCACCCCTCCACTTT
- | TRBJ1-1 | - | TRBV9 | CASSPTGGGAEAFF | TGTGCCAGCAGCCCAACCGGGGGGGGTGCTGAAGCTTTCTTT
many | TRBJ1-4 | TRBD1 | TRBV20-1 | CSARDRGKEKLFF | TGCAGTGCTAGGGACAGGGGAAAGGAAAAACTGTTTTTT
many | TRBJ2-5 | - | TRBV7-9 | CAIHARRLETQYF | TGTGCCATACATGCCAGGAGGTTAGAGACCCAGTACTTC
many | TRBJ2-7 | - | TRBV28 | CASTPNPGQPYEQYF | TGTGCCAGCACCCCAAACCCCGGACAGCCTTACGAGCAGTACTTC
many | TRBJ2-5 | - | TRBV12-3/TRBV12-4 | CASSLGGLHQETQYF | TGTGCCAGCAGTTTAGGTGGGCTACATCAAGAGACCCAGTACTTC
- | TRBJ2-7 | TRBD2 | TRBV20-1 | CSARPTGGSPSREQYF | TGCAGTGCTAGGCCTACTGGCGGGAGCCCCTCTAGGGAGCAGTACTTC
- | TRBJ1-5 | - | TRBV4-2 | CASSPSSGNQPQHF | TGTGCCAGCAGCCCATCTTCCGGGAATCAGCCCCAGCATTTT
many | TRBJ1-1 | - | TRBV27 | CASSWNGMEAFF | TGTGCCAGCAGTTGGAACGGGATGGAAGCTTTCTTT
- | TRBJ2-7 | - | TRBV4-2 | CASSMPGGSYEQYF | TGTGCCAGCAGCATGCCTGGGGGTTCCTACGAGCAGTACTTC
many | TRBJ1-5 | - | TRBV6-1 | CASSDRGSYQPQHF | TGTGCCAGCAGTGACAGGGGATCGTATCAGCCCCAGCATTTT
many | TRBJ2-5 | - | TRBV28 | CASSLGHLLGGTQYF | TGTGCCAGCAGTTTGGGACACCTATTAGGAGGGACCCAGTACTTC
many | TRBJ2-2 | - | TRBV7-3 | CASSSQGSTGELFF | TGTGCCAGCAGCTCCCAGGGTAGCACCGGGGAGCTGTTTTTT
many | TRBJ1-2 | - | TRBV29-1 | CSVKRTGNYGYTF | TGCAGCGTAAAAAGGACGGGGAACTATGGCTACACCTTC
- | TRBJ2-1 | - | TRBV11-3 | CASSLDQYNEQFF | TGTGCCAGCAGCTTAGATCAATACAATGAGCAGTTCTTC
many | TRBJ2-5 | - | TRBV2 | CASLGQTQETQYF | TGTGCCAGCCTAGGGCAGACTCAAGAGACCCAGTACTTC
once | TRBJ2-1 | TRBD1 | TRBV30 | CAWSNRGQGECEQFF | TGTGCCTGGAGTAATCGGGGACAGGGGGAGTGCGAGCAGTTCTTC
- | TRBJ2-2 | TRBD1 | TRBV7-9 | CASRRPGQGNTGELFF | TGTGCCAGCAGACGTCCGGGACAGGGAAACACCGGGGAGCTGTTTTTT
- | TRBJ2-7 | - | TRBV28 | CASSQDFGRRLRRVYEQYF | TGTGCCAGCAGCCAAGATTTTGGGCGACGGCTAAGACGGGTTTACGAGCAGTACTTC
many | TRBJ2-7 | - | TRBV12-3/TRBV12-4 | CASTGGRTYEQYF | TGTGCCAGCACGGGGGGCAGAACCTACGAGCAGTACTTC
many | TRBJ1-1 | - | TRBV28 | CASSLYGGNTEAFF | TGTGCCAGCAGTTTATACGGGGGCAACACTGAAGCTTTCTTT
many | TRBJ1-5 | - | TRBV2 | CASSEKLNQPQHF | TGTGCCAGCAGTGAAAAGCTCAATCAGCCCCAGCATTTT
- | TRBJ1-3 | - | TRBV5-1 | CASSLGTAGNTIYF | TGCGCCAGCAGTTTAGGGACGGCCGGAAACACCATATATTTT
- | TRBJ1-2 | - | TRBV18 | CASSPRSGGYTF | TGTGCCAGCTCACCACGCAGCGGAGGCTACACCTTC
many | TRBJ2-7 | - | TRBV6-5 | CASSYVDSLSYEQYF | TGTGCCAGCAGTTACGTGGACAGCCTATCCTACGAGCAGTACTTC
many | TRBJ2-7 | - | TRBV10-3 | CAFLREGSNEQYF | TGTGCCTTCCTCCGCGAAGGGAGTAACGAGCAGTACTTC
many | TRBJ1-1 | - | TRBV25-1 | CASSEYLEGDAFF | TGTGCCAGCAGTGAATACCTCGAAGGTGACGCTTTCTTT
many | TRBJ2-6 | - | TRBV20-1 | CSASRSSGANVLTF | TGCAGTGCTAGCCGTTCCTCTGGGGCCAACGTCCTGACTTTC
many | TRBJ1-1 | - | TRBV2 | CASWDRRGTEAFF | TGTGCCAGCTGGGACCGAAGGGGCACTGAAGCTTTCTTT
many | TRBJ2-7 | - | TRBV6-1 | CASSELPSGPRYEQYF | TGTGCCAGCAGTGAGCTCCCCTCGGGACCCCGCTACGAGCAGTACTTC
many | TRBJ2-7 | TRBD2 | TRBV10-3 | CAISEGRTSGRAYEQYF | TGTGCCATCAGTGAGGGCAGGACTAGCGGGAGAGCGTACGAGCAGTACTTC
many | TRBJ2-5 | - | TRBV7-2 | CASSLTHTGLHLGETQYF | TGTGCCAGCAGCTTGACGCACACGGGACTCCATTTGGGAGAGACCCAGTACTTC
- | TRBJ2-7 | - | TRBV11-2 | CASSLIPGLSYEQYF | TGTGCCAGCAGCTTAATTCCCGGACTTTCCTACGAGCAGTACTTC
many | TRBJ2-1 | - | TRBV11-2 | CASSLDPTAPLSYNEQFF | TGTGCCAGCAGCTTAGATCCCACAGCGCCACTCTCCTACAATGAGCAGTTCTTC
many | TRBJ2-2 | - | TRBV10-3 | CAITPTLANTGELFF | TGTGCCATCACTCCGACGCTGGCGAACACCGGGGAGCTGTTTTTT
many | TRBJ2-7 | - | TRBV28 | CASSLGGSKAYEQYF | TGTGCCAGCAGTTTGGGTGGGAGCAAGGCCTACGAGCAGTACTTC
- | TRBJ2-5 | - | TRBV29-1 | CSVSLGGGTQYF | TGCAGCGTATCCCTGGGGGGAGGGACCCAGTACTTC
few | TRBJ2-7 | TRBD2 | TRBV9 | CASSVRGTSGSHEQYF | TGTGCCAGCAGCGTAAGGGGGACTAGCGGGAGTCACGAGCAGTACTTC
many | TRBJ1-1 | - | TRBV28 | CASSLFGRRNTEAFF | TGTGCCAGCAGTTTATTTGGAAGAAGGAACACTGAAGCTTTCTTT